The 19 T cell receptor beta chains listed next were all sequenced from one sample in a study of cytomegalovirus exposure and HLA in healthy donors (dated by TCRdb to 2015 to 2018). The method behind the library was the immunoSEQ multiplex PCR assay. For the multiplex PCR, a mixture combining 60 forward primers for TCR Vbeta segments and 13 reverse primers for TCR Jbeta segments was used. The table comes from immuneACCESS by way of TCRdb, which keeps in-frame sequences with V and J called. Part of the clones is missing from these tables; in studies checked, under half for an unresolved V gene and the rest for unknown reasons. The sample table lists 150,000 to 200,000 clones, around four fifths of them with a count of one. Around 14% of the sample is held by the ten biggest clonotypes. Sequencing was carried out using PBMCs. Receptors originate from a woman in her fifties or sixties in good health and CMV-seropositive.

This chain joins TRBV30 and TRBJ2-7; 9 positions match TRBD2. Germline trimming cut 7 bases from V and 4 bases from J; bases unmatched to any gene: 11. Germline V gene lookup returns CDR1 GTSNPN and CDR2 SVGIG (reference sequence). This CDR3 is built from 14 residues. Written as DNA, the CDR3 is TGTGCCTCCCTGGGGCGGGGGGGCCCATACGAGCAGTACTTC. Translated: CASLGRGGPYEQYF.

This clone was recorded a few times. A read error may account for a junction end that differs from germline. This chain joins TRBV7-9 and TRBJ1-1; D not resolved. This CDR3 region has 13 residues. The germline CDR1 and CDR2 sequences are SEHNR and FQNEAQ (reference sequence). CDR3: CASRATGNSEAFF. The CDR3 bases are TGTGCCAGCAGGGCTACGGGGAACTCTGAAGCTTTCTTT. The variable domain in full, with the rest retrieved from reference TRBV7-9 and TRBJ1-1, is DTGVSQNPRHKITKRGQNVTFRCDPISEHNRLYWYRQTLGQGPEFLTYFQNEAQLEKSRLLSDRFSAERPKGSFSTLEIQRTEQGDSAMYLCASRATGNSEAFFGQGTRLTVV.

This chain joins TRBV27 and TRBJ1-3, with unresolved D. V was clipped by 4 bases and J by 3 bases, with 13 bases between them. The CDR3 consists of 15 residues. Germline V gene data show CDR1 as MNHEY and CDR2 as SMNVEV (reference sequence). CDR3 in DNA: TGTGCCAGCAGTTCCCTTCGGGAAGGTGGAAACACCATATATTTT. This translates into CASSSLREGGNTIYF.

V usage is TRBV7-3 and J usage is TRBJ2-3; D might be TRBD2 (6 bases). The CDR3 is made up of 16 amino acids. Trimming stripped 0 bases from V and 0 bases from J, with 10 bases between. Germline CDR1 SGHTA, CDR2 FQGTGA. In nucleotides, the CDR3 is TGTGCCAGCAGCTTAACGGGGGGTACTAGCACAGATACGCAGTATTTT. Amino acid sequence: CASSLTGGTSTDTQYF. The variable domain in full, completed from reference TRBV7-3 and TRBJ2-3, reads GAGVSQTPSNKVTEKGKYVELRCDPISGHTALYWYRQSLGQGPEFLIYFQGTGAADDSGLPNDRFFAVRPEGSVSTLKIQRTERGDSAVYLCASSLTGGTSTDTQYFGPGTRLTVL.

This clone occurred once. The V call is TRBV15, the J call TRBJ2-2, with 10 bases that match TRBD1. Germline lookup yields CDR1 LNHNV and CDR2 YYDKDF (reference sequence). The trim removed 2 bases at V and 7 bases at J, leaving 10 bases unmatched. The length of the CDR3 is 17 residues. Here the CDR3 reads CATSRSPGTGADGELFF. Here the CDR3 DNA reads TGTGCCACCAGCAGATCTCCGGGGACAGGGGCCGACGGGGAGCTGTTTTTT.

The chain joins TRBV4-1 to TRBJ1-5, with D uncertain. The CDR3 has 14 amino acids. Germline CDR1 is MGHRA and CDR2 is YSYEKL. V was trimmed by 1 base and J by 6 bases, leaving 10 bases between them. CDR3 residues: CASSQVLGSQPQHF. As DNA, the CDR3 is TGCGCCAGCAGCCAAGTTCTAGGGAGTCAGCCCCAGCATTTT.

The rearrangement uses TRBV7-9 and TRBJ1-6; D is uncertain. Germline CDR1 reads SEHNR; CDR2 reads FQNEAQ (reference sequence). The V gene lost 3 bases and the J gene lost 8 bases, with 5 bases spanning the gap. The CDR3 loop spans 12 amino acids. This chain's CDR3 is CASSLPDSPLHF. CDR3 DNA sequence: TGTGCCAGCAGCTTGCCGGATTCACCCCTCCACTTT.

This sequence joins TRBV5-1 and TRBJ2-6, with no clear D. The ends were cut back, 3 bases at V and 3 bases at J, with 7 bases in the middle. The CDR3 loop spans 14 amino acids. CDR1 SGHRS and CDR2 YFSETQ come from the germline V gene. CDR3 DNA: TGCGCCAGCAGCTACAGTGGTGGGGCCAACGTCCTGACTTTC. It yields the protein CASSYSGGANVLTF. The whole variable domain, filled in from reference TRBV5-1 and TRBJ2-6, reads KAGVTQTPRYLIKTRGQQVTLSCSPISGHRSVSWYQQTPGQGLQFLFEYFSETQRNKGNFPGRFSGRQFSNSRSEMNVSTLELGDSALYLCASSYSGGANVLTFGAGSRLTVL.

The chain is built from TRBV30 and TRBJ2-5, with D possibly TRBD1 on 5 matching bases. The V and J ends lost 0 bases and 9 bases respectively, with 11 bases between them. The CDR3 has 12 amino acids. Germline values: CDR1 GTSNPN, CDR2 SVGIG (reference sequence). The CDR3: CAWSVGAGPQYF. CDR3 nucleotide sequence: TGTGCCTGGAGTGTAGGGGCAGGACCCCAGTACTTC.

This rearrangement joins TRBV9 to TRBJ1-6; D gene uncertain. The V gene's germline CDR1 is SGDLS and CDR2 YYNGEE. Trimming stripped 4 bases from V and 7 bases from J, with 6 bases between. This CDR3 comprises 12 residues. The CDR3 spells CASSMSNSPLHF. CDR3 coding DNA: TGTGCCAGCAGCATGAGCAATTCACCCCTCCACTTT.

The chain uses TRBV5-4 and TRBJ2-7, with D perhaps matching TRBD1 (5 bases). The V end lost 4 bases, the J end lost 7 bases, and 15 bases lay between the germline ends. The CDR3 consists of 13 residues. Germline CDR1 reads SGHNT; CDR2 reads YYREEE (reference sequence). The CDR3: CASSDPQGREQYF. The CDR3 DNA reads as TGTGCCAGCAGCGACCCTCAGGGTCGGGAGCAGTACTTC.

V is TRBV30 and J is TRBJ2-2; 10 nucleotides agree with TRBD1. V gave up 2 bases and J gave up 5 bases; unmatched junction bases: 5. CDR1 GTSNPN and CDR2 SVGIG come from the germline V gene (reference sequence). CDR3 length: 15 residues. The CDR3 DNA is TGTGCCTGGAGTAGAGGGACAGGGGATACCGGGGAGCTGTTTTTT. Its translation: CAWSRGTGDTGELFF.

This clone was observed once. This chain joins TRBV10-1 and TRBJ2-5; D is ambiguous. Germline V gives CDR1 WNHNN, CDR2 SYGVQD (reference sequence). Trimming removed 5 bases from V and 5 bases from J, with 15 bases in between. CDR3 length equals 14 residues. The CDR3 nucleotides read TGCGCCAGCAGTAACCTGGGCCCCCTGGAGACCCAGTACTTC. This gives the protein CASSNLGPLETQYF.

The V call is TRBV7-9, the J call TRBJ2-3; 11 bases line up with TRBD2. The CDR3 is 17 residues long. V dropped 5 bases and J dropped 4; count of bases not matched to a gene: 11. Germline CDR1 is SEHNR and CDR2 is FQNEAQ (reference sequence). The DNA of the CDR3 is TGTGCCAGCAGCCCTGGTCGACTAGCGGGGAGTGCAGATACGCAGTATTTT. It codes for CASSPGRLAGSADTQYF.

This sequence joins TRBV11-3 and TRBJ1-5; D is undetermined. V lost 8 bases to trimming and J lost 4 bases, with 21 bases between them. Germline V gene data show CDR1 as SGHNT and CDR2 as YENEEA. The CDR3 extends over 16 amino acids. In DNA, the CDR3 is TGTGCCAGCGCCGGAGGAGGGCCTACGCAGAATCAGCCCCAGCATTTT. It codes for CASAGGGPTQNQPQHF.

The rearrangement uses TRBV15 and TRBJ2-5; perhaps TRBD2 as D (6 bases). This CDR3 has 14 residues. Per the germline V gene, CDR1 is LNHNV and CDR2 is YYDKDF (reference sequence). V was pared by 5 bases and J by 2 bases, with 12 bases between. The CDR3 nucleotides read TGTGCCACCAGCTGGCGGAGGGAACAAGAGACCCAGTACTTC. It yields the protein CATSWRREQETQYF. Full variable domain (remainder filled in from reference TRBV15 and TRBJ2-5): DAMVIQNPRYQVTQFGKPVTLSCSQTLNHNVMYWYQQKSSQAPKLLFHYYDKDFNNEADTPDNFQSRRPNTSFCFLDIRSPGLGDTAMYLCATSWRREQETQYFGPGTRLLVL.

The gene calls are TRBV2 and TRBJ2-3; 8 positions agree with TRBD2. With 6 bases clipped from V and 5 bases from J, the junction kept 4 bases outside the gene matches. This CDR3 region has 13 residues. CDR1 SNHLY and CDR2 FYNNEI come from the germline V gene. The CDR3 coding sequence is TGTGCCAGCAGAGGACTAGCAAGAGATACGCAGTATTTT. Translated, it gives CASRGLARDTQYF. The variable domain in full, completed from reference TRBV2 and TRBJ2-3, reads EPEVTQTPSHQVTQMGQEVILRCVPISNHLYFYWYRQILGQKVEFLVSFYNNEISEKSEIFDDQFSVERPDGSNFTLKIRSTKLEDSAMYFCASRGLARDTQYFGPGTRLTVL.

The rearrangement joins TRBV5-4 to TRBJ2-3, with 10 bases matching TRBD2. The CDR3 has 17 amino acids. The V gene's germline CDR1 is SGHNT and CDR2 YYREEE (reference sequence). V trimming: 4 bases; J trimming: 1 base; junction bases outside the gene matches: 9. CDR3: CASSADVAGGRTDTQYF. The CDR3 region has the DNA TGTGCCAGCAGCGCGGACGTAGCGGGGGGACGCACAGATACGCAGTATTTT.

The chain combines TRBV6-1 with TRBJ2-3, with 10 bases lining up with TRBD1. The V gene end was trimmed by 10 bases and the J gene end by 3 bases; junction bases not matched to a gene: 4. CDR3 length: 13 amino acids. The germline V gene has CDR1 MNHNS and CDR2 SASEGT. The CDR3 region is CANGQGETDTQYF. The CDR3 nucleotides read TGTGCCAACGGACAGGGGGAGACAGATACGCAGTATTTT.